The next 8 T cell receptor beta chains were all read from a single sample in a study of T cells in Graves' hyperthyroidism and ophthalmopathy. Authors of the study amplified TCR beta CDR3 regions from RNA transcripts. First-round RT-PCR targeting the TCR CDR3 was performed with the HTBI primer set. Via MiXCR, TCRdb re-called the multiplex PCR reads, giving one row per CDR3 protein. The sample yields about 660,000 distinct CDR3 sequences, 45% seen once. The sequenced sample consisted of peripheral blood or thyroid tissue (not recorded which). The receptors shown here come from an adult man with Graves' disease, either hyperthyroidism or ophthalmopathy (not recorded which).

This clonotype was observed a handful of times. This rearrangement joins TRBV7-3 to TRBJ2-7; TRBD1 matches at 7 bases. Germline trimming cut 2 bases from V and 6 bases from J; bases unmatched to any gene: 10. The CDR3 loop spans 15 amino acids. Germline CDR1 reads SGHTA; CDR2 reads FQGTGA. The CDR3 loop is CASSLSAGSGGEQYF. The CDR3 DNA reads TGTGCCAGCAGCTTATCCGCAGGGTCAGGGGGCGAGCAGTACTTC.

Points on this clonotype: The junction departs from the called germline gene at one end, perhaps through a read error. The rearrangement links TRBV7-9 to TRBJ1-3; D is unclear. The CDR3 length is 14 residues. Germline V lookup: CDR1 SEHNR, CDR2 FQNEAQ (reference sequence). The CDR3 DNA reads as TGTGCCAGCTTTAAGGGCAACTCTGGAAGCACCATATATTTT. It specifies CASFKGNSGSTIYF.

In this sample, this clonotype turned up many times. V and J are TRBV29-1 and TRBJ1-1; D gene unclear. This CDR3 comprises 13 residues. In germline, CDR1 is SQVTM, CDR2 ANQGSEA. The V end was cut by 4 bases, the J end by 0 bases, with 9 bases between. CDR3 protein: CSVGPGLNTEAFF. The CDR3 DNA is TGCAGCGTTGGCCCGGGCCTGAACACTGAAGCTTTCTTT.

V usage is TRBV7-4 and J usage is TRBJ1-4, with D tentatively TRBD1 (6 bases). The CDR3 covers 15 residues. Between the trimmed V and J ends, which lost 4 bases and 3 bases, there was a span of 12 bases. Germline V gene sequence: CDR1 SGHVT, CDR2 SQSDAQ. The CDR3 nucleotides read TGTGCCAGCAGCTCACGGACAGCTGCTAATGAAAAACTGTTTTTT. Translated: CASSSRTAANEKLFF.

The chain recombines TRBV7-9 with TRBJ2-7; D is perhaps TRBD1 (6 bases). The length of the CDR3 is 13 residues. Germline V gives CDR1 SEHNR, CDR2 FQNEAQ (reference sequence). V lost 5 bases, J lost 6 bases, and 14 bases lay in between. The CDR3 nucleotides read TGTGCCAGCAGCGTTGCGACAGGCTCCGAGCAGTACTTC. It yields the protein CASSVATGSEQYF.

This clonotype was counted ten times or more. The chain uses TRBV5-8 and TRBJ1-5; D might be TRBD1 (6 bases). The CDR3 covers 14 residues. CDR1 and CDR2 from the germline V gene are SGHTS and YDEGEE. V was clipped by 3 bases and J by 3 bases, with 10 bases between them. CDR3 amino acids: CASSSTGFNQPQHF. In DNA, the CDR3 is TGTGCCAGCAGCTCAACAGGGTTCAATCAGCCCCAGCATTTT.

This clonotype has more than one count but fewer than ten. V usage is TRBV7-3 and J usage is TRBJ2-7; D may be TRBD2 (6 bases). This CDR3 has 14 residues. Between the trimmed V and J ends, which lost 5 bases and 3 bases, there was a span of 14 bases. Germline CDR1 is SGHTA and CDR2 is FQGTGA. CDR3 coding DNA: TGTGCCAGCAGCCAAGTTGGAGGGAACTACGAGCAGTACTTC. It codes for CASSQVGGNYEQYF. Using reference TRBV7-3 and TRBJ2-7 for the parts outside the CDR3, the full variable domain is GAGVSQTPSNKVTEKGKYVELRCDPISGHTALYWYRQSLGQGPEFLIYFQGTGAADDSGLPNDRFFAVRPEGSVSTLKIQRTERGDSAVYLCASSQVGGNYEQYFGPGTRLTVT.

V and J are TRBV20-1 and TRBJ1-6, with D tentatively TRBD1 (6 bases). With 6 bases removed from V and 6 bases from J, the gap between germline ends came to 15 bases. Germline V gene data show CDR1 as DFQATT and CDR2 as SNEGSKA (reference sequence). The CDR3 loop spans 14 amino acids. In DNA form, the CDR3 reads TGCAGTGCAAAGGGGACCAGGGGTAATTCACCCCTCCACTTT. Translated, it gives CSAKGTRGNSPLHF.